This entry concerns a single TCR beta chain. Unmatched junction bases numbered 15, after V lost 6 bases and J lost 8 bases. The CDR3 runs 16 residues. Germline CDR1 and CDR2: MNHEY and SVGEGT. The sample is drawn from a study of CD8 T cells in Susac syndrome. RNA in amounts of roughly 0.5 to 1 ug was reverse transcribed with random hexamers. TCRdb re-derived calls from the immunoSEQ multiplex PCR reads in MiXCR, one entry per CDR3 protein. The sample lists about 140,000 distinct CDR3 sequences; approximately 95% were seen once. The sample taken for sequencing was CD4+ T cells from PBMCs. V gene TRBV6-2 or TRBV6-3 combines with J gene TRBJ1-2; TRBD1 agrees at 10 bases. The origin of this receptor is a human donor with Susac syndrome. The CDR3: CASSRSTGTGDGGYTF. The CDR3 nucleotides are TGTGCCAGCAGCCGATCAACCGGGACAGGGGATGGCGGCTACACCTTC.